These 9 T cell receptor beta chains were all obtained from the same sample, sequenced in a study of T cell responses to AZD1222 COVID-19 vaccine. Sequencing was performed with immunoSEQ multiplex PCR; in TCRdb, only in-frame clones are kept and a portion is missing. Among more than 100,000 clones listed, nearly 95% were seen once. Sample: peripheral blood, taken on day 0 of AZD1222 vaccination. The receptors shown here come from an adult in good health.

V is TRBV5-1 and J is TRBJ2-1; 11 bases map to TRBD2. J lost 6 bases, V lost 9 bases, and 8 bases had no gene match. This CDR3 region has 14 residues. Germline loops: CDR1 SGHRS, CDR2 YFSETQ. This chain's CDR3 is CAKLAGEVSNEQFF. The CDR3 DNA reads as TGCGCCAAACTAGCGGGAGAGGTCAGCAATGAGCAGTTCTTC.

Only one count was recorded for this clone. This chain joins TRBV30 and TRBJ1-1; D not resolved. The germline CDR1 and CDR2 sequences are GTSNPN and SVGIG (reference sequence). The V gene lost 8 bases and the J gene lost 0 bases, with 10 bases spanning the gap. The CDR3 length is 12 residues. The CDR3 sequence: CAGPGLNTEAFF. Written as DNA, the CDR3 is TGTGCCGGTCCCGGACTGAACACTGAAGCTTTCTTT.

The chain uses TRBV27 and TRBJ2-7, with a possible D match to TRBD2 (5 bases). Germline-derived CDR1 and CDR2 are MNHEY and SMNVEV (reference sequence). V gave up 5 bases and J gave up 4 bases, with 15 bases separating them. The length of the CDR3 is 14 residues. The CDR3 sequence: CASSPGDGDYEQYF. As DNA, the CDR3 is TGTGCCAGCAGTCCCGGAGACGGGGATTACGAGCAGTACTTC.

The chain is built from TRBV29-1 and TRBJ2-7; possibly TRBD1 for D (5 bases). Germline CDR1 and CDR2: SQVTM and ANQGSEA. V dropped 5 bases and J dropped 5 bases, with 22 bases sitting between them. This CDR3 has 15 amino acids. The CDR3 coding sequence is TGCAGCGTTTTTAATCCAGGGTTGGGGTGGGACGAGCAGTACTTC. Translating gives CSVFNPGLGWDEQYF.

The V gene is TRBV3-1 (or the pseudogene TRBV3-2), the J gene TRBJ2-5; D not resolved. V was trimmed by 3 bases and J by 4 bases, leaving 18 bases between them. Germline CDR1 and CDR2: LGHDT and YNNKEL (reference sequence). The CDR3 length is 16 residues. The CDR3 nucleotides read TGTGCCAGCAGCCAGATGGCCCCTCACGGTGGAGAGACCCAGTACTTC. Translation gives CASSQMAPHGGETQYF.

The table lists this clone with a count of one. The chain employs TRBV30 and TRBJ1-6; 7 bases match TRBD1. Germline V gene sequence: CDR1 GTSNPN, CDR2 SVGIG (reference sequence). CDR3 size: 13 residues. After removal of 7 bases from V and 8 bases from J, the junction contained 8 bases not matched to a gene. The CDR3 spells CASAGQSDSPLHF. As DNA, the CDR3 is TGTGCCTCCGCGGGACAGAGTGATTCACCCCTCCACTTT.

This chain joins TRBV5-1 and TRBJ2-2, with D perhaps given as TRBD1 or TRBD2 (5 bases each). The germline V gene has CDR1 SGHRS and CDR2 YFSETQ. Trimming cost V 0 bases and J 6 bases, with 9 bases left between them. This CDR3 contains 14 residues. The CDR3 DNA sequence: TGCGCCAGCAGCTTGGGAGGGACCTCCGGGGAGCTGTTTTTT. This codes for CASSLGGTSGELFF.

This chain links TRBV12-3 or TRBV12-4 with TRBJ1-1; TRBD1 might be the D (6 bases). This CDR3 is built from 13 residues. V lost 5 bases, J lost 3 bases, and 10 bases lay in between. The chain's CDR3 is CASSPRGYTEAFF. For the CDR3, the DNA is TGTGCCAGCAGTCCAAGGGGGTACACTGAAGCTTTCTTT.

The rearrangement uses TRBV4-3 and TRBJ2-7; TRBD2 matches 8 bases. V shed 0 bases, J shed 4 bases, and the junction held 8 bases outside the gene matches. The CDR3 extends over 16 amino acids. Germline V gives CDR1 LGHNA, CDR2 YSLEER. The CDR3 region has the DNA TGCGCCAGCAGCCAAGATCTGGCGGGAGGTCATTACGAGCAGTACTTC. Amino acids: CASSQDLAGGHYEQYF.